Sequencing of this T cell receptor beta chain was carried out in a study of post-analysis software for immune sequencing data. cDNA libraries for TCR beta contained unique molecular identifiers. The source material, 1 to 10 million T cells, gave rise to roughly 0.5 million cDNA molecules. TCRdb re-derived calls from the PCR reads in MiXCR, one entry per CDR3 protein. The repertoire holds 380,000 or so distinct CDR3 sequences, with about a third as singletons. The CDR3 has 19 residues. V was pared by 1 base and J by 1 base, with 21 bases between. Per the germline V gene, CDR1 is SEHNR and CDR2 is FQNEAQ (reference sequence). General study points: People with multiple sclerosis had a significantly lower normalized Chao1 diversity than controls did. Patients used roughly five TRBV segments, including TRBV5-6, TRBV5-1 and TRBV20-1, more often than controls.

Concerning this clonotype itself: Its antigen is currently unknown.

This clonotype originated in a girl aged 5-17 years with multiple sclerosis. The chain carries TRBV7-9 and TRBJ2-3; D remains unclear. The sequencing sample was made of blood. DNA of the CDR3: TGTGCCAGCAGCTTAGGGGAAGACTCTTTATCTCTTCGCACAGATACGCAGTATTTT. Amino acids: CASSLGEDSLSLRTDTQYF.